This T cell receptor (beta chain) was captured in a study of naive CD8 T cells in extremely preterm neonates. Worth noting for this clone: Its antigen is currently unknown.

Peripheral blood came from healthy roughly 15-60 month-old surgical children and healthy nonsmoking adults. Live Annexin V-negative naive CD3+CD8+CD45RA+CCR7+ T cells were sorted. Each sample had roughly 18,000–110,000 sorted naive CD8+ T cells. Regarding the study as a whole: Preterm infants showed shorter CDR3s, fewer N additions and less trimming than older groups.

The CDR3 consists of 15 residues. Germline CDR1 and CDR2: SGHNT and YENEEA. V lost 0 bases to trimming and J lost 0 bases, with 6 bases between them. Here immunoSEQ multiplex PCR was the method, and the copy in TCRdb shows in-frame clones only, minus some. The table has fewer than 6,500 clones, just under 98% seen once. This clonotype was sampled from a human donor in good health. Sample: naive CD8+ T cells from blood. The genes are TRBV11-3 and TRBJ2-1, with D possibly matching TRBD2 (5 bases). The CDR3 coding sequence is TGTGCCAGCAGCTTAGAGGGGAGCTCCTACAATGAGCAGTTCTTC. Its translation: CASSLEGSSYNEQFF.